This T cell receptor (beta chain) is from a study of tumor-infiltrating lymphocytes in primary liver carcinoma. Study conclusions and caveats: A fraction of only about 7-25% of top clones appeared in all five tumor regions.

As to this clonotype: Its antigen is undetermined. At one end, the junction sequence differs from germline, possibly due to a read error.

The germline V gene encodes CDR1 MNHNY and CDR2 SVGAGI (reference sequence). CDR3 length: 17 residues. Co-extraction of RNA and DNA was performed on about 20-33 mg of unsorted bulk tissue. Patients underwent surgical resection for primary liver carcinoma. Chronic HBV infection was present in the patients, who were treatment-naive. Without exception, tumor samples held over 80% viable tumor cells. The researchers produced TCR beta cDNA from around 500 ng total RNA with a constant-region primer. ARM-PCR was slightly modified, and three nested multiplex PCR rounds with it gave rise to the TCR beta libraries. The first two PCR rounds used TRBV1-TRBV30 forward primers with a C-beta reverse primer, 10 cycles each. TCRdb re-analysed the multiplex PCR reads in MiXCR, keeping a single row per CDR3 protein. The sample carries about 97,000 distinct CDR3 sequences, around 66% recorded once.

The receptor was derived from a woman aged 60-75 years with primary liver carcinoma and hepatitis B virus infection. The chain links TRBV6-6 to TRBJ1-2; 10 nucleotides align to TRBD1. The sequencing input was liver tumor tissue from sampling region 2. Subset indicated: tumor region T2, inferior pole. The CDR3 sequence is CASSYSLTGGVNHGYTF. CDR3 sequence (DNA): TGTGCCAGTAGTTACTCTTTGACAGGGGGCGTCAACCATGGCTACACCTTC.